This T cell receptor beta chain was recorded in a study of cytomegalovirus exposure and HLA in healthy donors. Researchers ran the PCR with 60 Vbeta and 13 Jbeta primers. Libraries were prepared by immunoSEQ multiplex PCR; TCRdb keeps only in-frame clonotypes and omits some of them. The sample carries 150,000 to 250,000 clones, more than 75% recorded once. As for this clone: Its target is not known.

The CDR3 runs to 14 residues. Germline-derived CDR1 and CDR2 are MDHEN and SYDVKM. Trimming removed 3 bases at V and 0 bases at J, with 8 bases between. Study findings and constraints: Earlier findings revealed that most TCR beta V segments proved productive either about 87% or about 30% of the time.

The sample taken for sequencing was PBMCs. The gene calls are TRBV28 and TRBJ1-2; D is ambiguous. This clonotype was sampled from a woman in her forties or fifties in good health and CMV-seropositive. The CDR3 coding sequence is TGTGCCAGCAGTTTGTCCTTAGCTAACTATGGCTACACCTTC. Its protein product is CASSLSLANYGYTF.